The rows below give T cell receptor beta chains drawn from one sample of a study of shared clonotypes between healthy human individuals. The table came from immunoSEQ multiplex PCR; TCRdb's copy has only in-frame clones and leaves some out. The sample lists roughly 2.5 million clones; 90% to 95% were seen once. The material sequenced was naive CD4+ T cells sorted from blood. Receptors originate from a man younger than 35 in good health. Both conserved end residues are trimmed from each CDR3. Each record gives: V gene, CDR3 length, D gene, J gene, CDR3 protein. D genes are given only for firm matches.

V gene: TRBV2; CDR3 length: 13; D gene: TRBD2; J gene: TRBJ2-5; CDR3 protein: ASSEYLAGGETQY
V gene: TRBV5-1; CDR3 length: 16; D gene: TRBD2; J gene: TRBJ2-1; CDR3 protein: ASSWKTSGAAVYNEQF
V gene: TRBV30; CDR3 length: 10; D gene: NA; J gene: TRBJ2-7; CDR3 protein: AWSGASSVQY
V gene: TRBV27; CDR3 length: 11; D gene: TRBD1; J gene: TRBJ1-2; CDR3 protein: ASSLRTGVGYT
V gene: TRBV2; CDR3 length: 10; D gene: NA; J gene: TRBJ1-1; CDR3 protein: ATQVGRTEAF
V gene: TRBV5-6; CDR3 length: 13; D gene: TRBD1; J gene: TRBJ1-1; CDR3 protein: ASSLWDRSNTEAF
V gene: TRBV7-3; CDR3 length: 13; D gene: NA; J gene: TRBJ1-1; CDR3 protein: ASSLTPQANTEAF
V gene: TRBV30; CDR3 length: 15; D gene: NA; J gene: TRBJ2-7; CDR3 protein: AWSVGKTNISPPEQY
V gene: TRBV6-5; CDR3 length: 14; D gene: NA; J gene: TRBJ2-1; CDR3 protein: ASSYRSTWGDPEQF
V gene: TRBV5-1; CDR3 length: 14; D gene: NA; J gene: TRBJ2-2; CDR3 protein: ASSLGRPDNTGELF
V gene: TRBV19; CDR3 length: 12; D gene: TRBD1; J gene: TRBJ1-4; CDR3 protein: ASSEGTGLEKLF
V gene: TRBV4-3; CDR3 length: 19; D gene: NA; J gene: TRBJ2-6; CDR3 protein: ASSLIFEQTGKSSGANVLT
V gene: TRBV10-3; CDR3 length: 12; D gene: NA; J gene: TRBJ2-1; CDR3 protein: AISGTTGYNEQF
V gene: TRBV20-1; CDR3 length: 9; D gene: NA; J gene: TRBJ2-7; CDR3 protein: SARDTYEQY
V gene: TRBV5-1; CDR3 length: 13; D gene: NA; J gene: TRBJ2-7; CDR3 protein: ASSRDGQQVYEQY
V gene: TRBV5-1; CDR3 length: 12; D gene: NA; J gene: TRBJ2-1; CDR3 protein: ASSSGPKRNEQF
V gene: TRBV7-2; CDR3 length: 12; D gene: NA; J gene: TRBJ2-7; CDR3 protein: ASSFHLGSYEQY
V gene: TRBV5-1; CDR3 length: 12; D gene: TRBD2; J gene: TRBJ2-5; CDR3 protein: ASSRGLAQETQY
V gene: TRBV5-1; CDR3 length: 14; D gene: NA; J gene: TRBJ1-3; CDR3 protein: ASSLGQFGSPGAIY
V gene: TRBV7-8; CDR3 length: 11; D gene: NA; J gene: TRBJ2-3; CDR3 protein: ASSLVLGDTQY
V gene: TRBV15; CDR3 length: 12; D gene: NA; J gene: TRBJ1-6; CDR3 protein: ATSRDRGSSPLH
V gene: TRBV4-3; CDR3 length: 13; D gene: NA; J gene: TRBJ2-5; CDR3 protein: ASSQDWEIQGTQY